This TCR beta chain was found in a study of T cells in Graves' hyperthyroidism and ophthalmopathy. RNA transcripts gave rise to amplified TCR beta CDR3 regions. HTBI primers were the set used in a first-round RT-PCR of the TCR CDR3. MiXCR was run by TCRdb on the multiplex PCR reads, yielding one entry per CDR3 protein. The sample consists of 500,000 to 600,000 distinct CDR3 sequences, 16% of them appearing once. With V trimmed by 1 base and J by 6 bases, 7 bases remained unmatched. The CDR3 has 15 amino acids. Germline assignment: CDR1 SGHDN and CDR2 FVKESK. It was uncontrolled infection, other autoimmune disease, pregnancy or lactation that excluded patients. The diagnoses drew upon clinical symptoms, serum thyroxine and TRAb, thyroid ultrasound and orbital computed tomography.

The TCR sequence derives from a woman aged 18-29 years with Graves' hyperthyroidism. The rearrangement joins TRBV14 to TRBJ2-7; 9 bases line up with TRBD2. Input material: blood. CDR3 sequence reads: CASSQGASGVSEQYF. CDR3 bases: TGTGCCAGCAGCCAAGGCGCTAGCGGGGTAAGCGAGCAGTACTTC.